This T cell receptor beta chain appears in the sequencing data of a study of identifying expanded T cells in peripheral blood. This table comes from immunoSEQ multiplex PCR, and its TCRdb copy is limited to in-frame clones, with some not included. The sample lists about 80,000 clones, roughly 89% occurring once. The CDR3 loop spans 15 amino acids. The J segment lost 6 bases and the V segment lost 6 bases, leaving 6 bases of the junction unmatched. Germline-derived CDR1 and CDR2 are SGHTA and FQGTGA. Regarding the study as a whole: Variance in clone template counts between roughly two-week samples significantly increased with total template count across all healthy donors. Technical replicates showed about 1.2 changed clones; two weeks around 15; four weeks 19.

With respect to this clone: Its specificity is not known.

The receptor comes from a person aged 18 to 75 in good health. The sample comprised blood. The chain combines TRBV7-3 with TRBJ2-3; 13 positions agree with TRBD2. CDR3 DNA sequence: TGTGCCAGCAGGTCCGGGACTAGCGGGGTTGATACGCAGTATTTT. It is translated as CASRSGTSGVDTQYF.